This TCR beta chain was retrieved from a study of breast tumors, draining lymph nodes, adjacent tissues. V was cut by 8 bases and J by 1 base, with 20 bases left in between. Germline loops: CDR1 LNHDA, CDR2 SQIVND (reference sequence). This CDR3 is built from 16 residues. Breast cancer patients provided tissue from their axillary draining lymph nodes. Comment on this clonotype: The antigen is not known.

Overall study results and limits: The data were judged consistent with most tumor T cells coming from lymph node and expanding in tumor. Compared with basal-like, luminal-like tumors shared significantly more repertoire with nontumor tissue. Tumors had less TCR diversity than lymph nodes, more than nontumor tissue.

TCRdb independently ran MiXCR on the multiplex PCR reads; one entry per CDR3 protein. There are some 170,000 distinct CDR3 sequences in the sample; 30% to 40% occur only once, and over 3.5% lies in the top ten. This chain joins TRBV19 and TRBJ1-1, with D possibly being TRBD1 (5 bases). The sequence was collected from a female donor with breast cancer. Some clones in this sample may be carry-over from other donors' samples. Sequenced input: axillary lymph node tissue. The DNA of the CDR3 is TGTGCCAGTCCCTTGTGGGGCGCAGGAAGGAACACTGAAGCTTTCTTT. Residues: CASPLWGAGRNTEAFF.